This TCR beta chain comes out of a study of T cells and Merkel cell carcinoma outcomes. Overall study results and limits: Repertoire plus T-cell density reportedly predicted Merkel cell carcinoma outcomes.

Here immunoSEQ multiplex PCR was the method, and the copy in TCRdb shows in-frame clones only, minus some. The table lists 15,000 or so clones, more than 75% of them singletons, with approximately 8% in the top ten. This CDR3 has 15 residues. The germline CDR1 and CDR2 sequences are SGHAT and FQNNGV. V lost 4 bases to trimming and J lost 2 bases, with 14 bases between them. Comments on this clone: The target antigen is unknown.

The chain recombines TRBV11-2 with TRBJ1-2; D gene ambiguous. This sequence originates from a human donor with Merkel cell carcinoma. The material sequenced was tumor tissue from Merkel cell carcinoma. The CDR3 spells CASSSLFGLNYGYTF. CDR3 coding DNA: TGTGCCAGCAGCTCCCTGTTTGGTCTAAACTATGGCTACACCTTC.